This TCR beta chain was obtained from a study of shared T cell receptors in the human thymus. TCRdb's table, derived via immunoSEQ multiplex PCR, lists solely in-frame clones and lacks some. The sample carries hundreds of thousands of clones, about four fifths recorded once. The sample was also reused in another study, on human thymus T cells. That work adds: Resections that were taken during corrective heart surgery supplied the thymus tissue.

Sequenced material: thymocytes. This TCR was sampled from a boy under three years old with a congenital heart defect.

The CDR3 region is CASKPGLAGGHEQYF. Written as DNA, the CDR3 is TGTGCCAGTAAACCGGGACTAGCGGGAGGGCACGAGCAGTACTTC. V is TRBV19 and J is TRBJ2-7; 16 positions agree with TRBD2. J was trimmed by 5 bases and V by 7 bases; bases with no gene match: 5. From germline, CDR1 is LNHDA and CDR2 SQIVND (reference sequence). The CDR3 sequence is 15 residues long. The whole variable domain, filled in from reference TRBV19 and TRBJ2-7, reads DGGITQSPKYLFRKEGQNVTLSCEQNLNHDAMYWYRQDPGQGLRLIYYSQIVNDFQKGDIAEGYSVSREKKESFPLTVTSAQKNPTAFYLCASKPGLAGGHEQYFGPGTRLTVT.